This T cell receptor (beta chain) emerged from a study of shared clonotypes between healthy human individuals. Measured with immunoSEQ multiplex PCR; TCRdb has only the in-frame clones, and not every one. The repertoire holds about 2.1 million clones, about 93% seen once, with about 1.5% in the top ten. There are 12 residues in the CDR3. Trimming shortened V by 2 bases and J by 8 bases, and 7 bases separated the two germline ends. Germline CDR1 and CDR2: MGHDK and SYGVNS. Naivety among CD8 cells was defined by CD45RO negativity and positive CCR7 selection, thereby excluding terminally differentiated effector memory CD45RA+ cells. This clone showed up just once. Other DNA sequences in this sample translate to the same CDR3.

The specimen was naive CD8+ T cells from PBMCs. The source is a man between 18 and 29 years old in good health. Some clones in this sample may be carry-over from other donors' samples. This chain uses TRBV25-1 with TRBJ2-1; tentatively, D is TRBD1 (5 bases). CDR3 coding DNA: TGTGCCAGCAGTGAAGGCAGGGATGAGCAGTTCTTC. Its translation is CASSEGRDEQFF.